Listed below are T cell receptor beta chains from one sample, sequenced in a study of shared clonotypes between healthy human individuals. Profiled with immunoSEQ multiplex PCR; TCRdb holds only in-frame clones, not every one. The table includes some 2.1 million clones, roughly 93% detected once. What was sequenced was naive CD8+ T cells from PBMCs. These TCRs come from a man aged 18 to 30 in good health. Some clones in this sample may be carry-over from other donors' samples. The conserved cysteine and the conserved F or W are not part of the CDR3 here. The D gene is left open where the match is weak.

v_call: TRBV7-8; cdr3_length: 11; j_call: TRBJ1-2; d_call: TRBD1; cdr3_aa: ASSFNRGGGYT
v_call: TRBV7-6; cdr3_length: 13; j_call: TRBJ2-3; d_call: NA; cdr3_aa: ASSLLRRASDTQY
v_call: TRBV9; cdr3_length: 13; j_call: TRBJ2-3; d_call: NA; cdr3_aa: ASSVSMTSTDTQY
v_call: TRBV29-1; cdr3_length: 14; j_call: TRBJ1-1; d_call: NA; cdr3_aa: SVVLGMGGMNTEAF
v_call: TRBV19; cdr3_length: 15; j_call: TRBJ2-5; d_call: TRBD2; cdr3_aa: ASSTGGLAGPKETQY
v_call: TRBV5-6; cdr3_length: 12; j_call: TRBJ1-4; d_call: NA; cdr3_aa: ASSFSEMGEKLF
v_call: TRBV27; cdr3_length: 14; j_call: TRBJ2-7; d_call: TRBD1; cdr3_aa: ASSLLTGTGAIEQY
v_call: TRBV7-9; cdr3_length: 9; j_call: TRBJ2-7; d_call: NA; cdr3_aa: ATGPRGEQY
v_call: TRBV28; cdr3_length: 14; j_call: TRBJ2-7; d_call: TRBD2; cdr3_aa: ASTSWLAGVSYEQY
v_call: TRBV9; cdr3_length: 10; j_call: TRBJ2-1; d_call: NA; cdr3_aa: ASSVAGSEQF
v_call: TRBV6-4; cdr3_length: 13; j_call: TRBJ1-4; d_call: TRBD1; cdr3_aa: ASIGQGATNEKLF
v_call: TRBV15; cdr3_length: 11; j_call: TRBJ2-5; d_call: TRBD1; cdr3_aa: ATAGGRQETQY
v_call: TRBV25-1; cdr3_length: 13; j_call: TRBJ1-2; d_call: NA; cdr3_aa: ASKPGRSPGYGYT
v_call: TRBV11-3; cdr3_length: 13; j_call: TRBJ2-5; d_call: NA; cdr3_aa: ASSLGSKGSETQY
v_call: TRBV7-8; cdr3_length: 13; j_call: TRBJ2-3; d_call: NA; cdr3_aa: ASSLVTGRTDTQY
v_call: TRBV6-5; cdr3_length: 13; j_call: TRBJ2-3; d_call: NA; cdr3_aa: ASSYSGQTGDTQY
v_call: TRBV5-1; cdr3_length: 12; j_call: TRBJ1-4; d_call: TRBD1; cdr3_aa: ASSLEFRGDRMF
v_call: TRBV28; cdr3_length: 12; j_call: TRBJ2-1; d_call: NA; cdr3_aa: ASSLQFRGNEQF